Listed below are T cell receptor beta chains from one sample, sequenced in a study of beta chain features in type 1 diabetes. TCRdb keeps only in-frame clones here, not all; method: immunoSEQ multiplex PCR. Here the sample spans a few hundred thousand clones, roughly 12% being singletons. The sequencing input was naive CD4+ T cells from blood. Receptors were obtained from a woman younger than 35 with type 1 diabetes. Both conserved end residues are part of each CDR3. D genes are given only for firm matches. The size field is filled for only some rows; it gives once, few, many or a size class.

D gene,clone size,V gene,J gene,CDR3 DNA,CDR3 protein
TRBD2,few,TRBV30,TRBJ2-1,TGTGCCTGGTCAGGTACTAGCGGTTACAATGAGCAGTTCTTC,CAWSGTSGYNEQFF
-,few,TRBV5-1,TRBJ1-2,TGCGCCAGCAGCTCAAATCGGGAAGGTCGAGGGTATGGCTACACCTTC,CASSSNREGRGYGYTF
-,-,TRBV4-3,TRBJ1-4,TGCGCCAGCAGCCAAGGGTCGTGGAGGGCCAATGAAAAACTGTTTTTT,CASSQGSWRANEKLFF
TRBD2,-,TRBV29-1,TRBJ2-1,TGCAGCGTCGGGGCGGGGGGGCCCAATGAGCAGTTCTTC,CSVGAGGPNEQFF
TRBD1,-,TRBV18,TRBJ1-2,TGTGCCAGCTCACCGGGTCAGGGGGCCAACTATGGCTACACCTTC,CASSPGQGANYGYTF
TRBD1,-,TRBV5-1,TRBJ2-1,TGCGCCAGCAGCGGAGACAGGGCCTACAATGAGCAGTTCTTC,CASSGDRAYNEQFF
-,-,TRBV5-8,TRBJ2-5,TGTGCCAGCAGCGCACAGGGCGAGGAGACCCAGTACTTC,CASSAQGEETQYF
TRBD1,few,TRBV4-3,TRBJ2-5,TGCGCCAGCAGCCAAACCGGGACAGGGTCACGAGAGACCCAGTACTTC,CASSQTGTGSRETQYF
TRBD1,-,TRBV29-1,TRBJ2-5,TGCAGCGTTACAAAGCTTCGGGGGACAGGGGTGGAGACCCAGTACTTC,CSVTKLRGTGVETQYF
-,-,TRBV30,TRBJ2-2,TGTGCCTGGACAGGGAACACCGGGGAGCTGTTTTTT,CAWTGNTGELFF
-,few,TRBV28,TRBJ1-1,TGTGCCAGCAGTCTCCAGGACAGAAAAGCTTTCTTT,CASSLQDRKAFF
-,-,TRBV2,TRBJ2-7,TGTGCCAGCAGGACCCGATCCACCGGGTACGAGCAGTACTTC,CASRTRSTGYEQYF
-,few,TRBV21-1,TRBJ1-2,TGTGCCAGCAGCCCAAAGAGGAGGAACTATGGCTACACCTTC,CASSPKRRNYGYTF
TRBD1,-,TRBV6-5,TRBJ2-1,TGTGCCAGCAGTTACCGTGGGGGGACAGGTTGGGATGAGCAGTTCTTC,CASSYRGGTGWDEQFF
TRBD2,few,TRBV11-1,TRBJ2-3,TGTGCCAGCAGATTGGGACTAGCCGCAGATACGCAGTATTTT,CASRLGLAADTQYF
TRBD2,few,TRBV30,TRBJ2-1,TGTGCCTGGAGAGGGGAGGGAGTTTACAATGAGCAGTTCTTC,CAWRGEGVYNEQFF
-,few,TRBV7-2,TRBJ2-4,TGTGCCAGCAGGGAGGGCAGGGCGGTAAACATTCAGTACTTC,CASREGRAVNIQYF
TRBD1,few,TRBV7-2,TRBJ1-2,TGTGCCAGCAGCATGGGGACAGGCTATGGCTACACCTTC,CASSMGTGYGYTF
TRBD1,few,TRBV2,TRBJ2-5,TGTGCCAGCAGTGAAGCGCTGTCCAGGGGGGAGACCCAGTACTTC,CASSEALSRGETQYF
-,-,TRBV6-5,TRBJ2-7,TGTGCCAGCAGTTACTCTTCCGGGACACGGGCCGAGCAGTACTTC,CASSYSSGTRAEQYF
TRBD2,-,TRBV9,TRBJ2-5,TGTGCCAGCAGCGTAGCAGCGGGGGGTGGAGAGACCCAGTACTTC,CASSVAAGGGETQYF
TRBD2,-,TRBV7-6,TRBJ2-1,TGTGCCAGCAGCTTTGCGGGACTAGCAAACAATGAGCAGTTCTTC,CASSFAGLANNEQFF
-,-,TRBV2,TRBJ2-3,TGTGCCAGCAGAGGGGATACAGATACGCAGTATTTT,CASRGDTDTQYF
TRBD1,-,TRBV25-1,TRBJ1-1,TGTGCCAGCAGTGAATTTCCGACAGGGTCGGCTTTCTTT,CASSEFPTGSAFF
TRBD2,-,TRBV18,TRBJ2-4,TGTGCCAGCTCGTCCGGGACTAGCGAATTAAACATTCAGTACTTC,CASSSGTSELNIQYF